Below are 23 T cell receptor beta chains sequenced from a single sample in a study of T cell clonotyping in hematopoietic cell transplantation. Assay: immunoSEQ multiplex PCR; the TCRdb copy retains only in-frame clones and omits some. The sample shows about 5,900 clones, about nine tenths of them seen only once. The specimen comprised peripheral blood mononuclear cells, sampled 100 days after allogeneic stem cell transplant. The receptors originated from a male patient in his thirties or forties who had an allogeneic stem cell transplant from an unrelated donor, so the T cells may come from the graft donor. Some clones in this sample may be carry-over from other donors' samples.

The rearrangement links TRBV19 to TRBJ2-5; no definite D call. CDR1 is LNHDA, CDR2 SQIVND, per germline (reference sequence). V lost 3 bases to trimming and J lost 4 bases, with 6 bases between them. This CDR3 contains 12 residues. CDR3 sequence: CASSIGRETQYF. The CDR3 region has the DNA TGTGCCAGTAGTATCGGTCGAGAGACCCAGTACTTC.

The CDR3 sequence is CASSGSQGRYTF. DNA for the CDR3: TGTGCCAGCAGTGGCTCACAGGGCCGCTACACCTTC. The rearrangement joins TRBV6-4 to TRBJ1-2, with D possibly matching TRBD1 (6 bases). Germline V CDR1 and CDR2: MRHNA, SNTAGT. The V end was cut by 4 bases, the J end by 9 bases, with 12 bases between. The CDR3 is 12 residues long.

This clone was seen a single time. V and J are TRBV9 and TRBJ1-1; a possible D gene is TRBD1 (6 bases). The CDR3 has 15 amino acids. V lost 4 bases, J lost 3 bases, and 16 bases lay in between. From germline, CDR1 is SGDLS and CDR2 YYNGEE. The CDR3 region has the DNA TGTGCCAGCAGCCCTCCCTGGACAGCCCACACTGAAGCTTTCTTT. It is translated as CASSPPWTAHTEAFF.

The CDR3 DNA follows: TGTGCCAGTAGCGGGGACAGCAACGTTTATAATTCACCCCTCCACTTT. This sequence encodes CASSGDSNVYNSPLHF. This chain joins TRBV19 and TRBJ1-6; 7 positions agree with TRBD1. With V trimmed by 6 bases and J by 4 bases, 9 bases remained unmatched. There are 16 residues in the CDR3. In germline, CDR1 is LNHDA, CDR2 SQIVND (reference sequence). Supplemented by reference TRBV19 and TRBJ1-6, the full variable domain reads DGGITQSPKYLFRKEGQNVTLSCEQNLNHDAMYWYRQDPGQGLRLIYYSQIVNDFQKGDIAEGYSVSREKKESFPLTVTSAQKNPTAFYLCASSGDSNVYNSPLHFGNGTRLTVT.

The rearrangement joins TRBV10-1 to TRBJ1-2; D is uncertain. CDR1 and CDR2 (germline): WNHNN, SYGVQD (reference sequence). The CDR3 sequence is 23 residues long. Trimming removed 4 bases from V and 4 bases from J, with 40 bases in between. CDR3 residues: CASSGDSRSRKTYGSRKTYGYTF. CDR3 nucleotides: TGCGCCAGCAGTGGCGATTCAAGATCGCGAAAGACCTATGGATCGCGAAAGACCTATGGCTACACCTTC.

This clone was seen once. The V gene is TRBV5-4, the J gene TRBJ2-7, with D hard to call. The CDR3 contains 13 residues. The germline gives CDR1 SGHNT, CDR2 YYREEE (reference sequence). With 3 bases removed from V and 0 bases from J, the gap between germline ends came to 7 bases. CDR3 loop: CASSSGTSYEQYF. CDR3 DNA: TGTGCCAGCAGCTCTGGAACCTCCTACGAGCAGTACTTC.

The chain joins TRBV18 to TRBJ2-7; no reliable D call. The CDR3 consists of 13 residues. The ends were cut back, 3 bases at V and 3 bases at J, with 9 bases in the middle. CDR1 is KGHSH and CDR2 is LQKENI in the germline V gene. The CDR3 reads CASSPSLFYEQYF. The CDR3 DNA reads TGTGCCAGCTCACCGTCACTATTCTACGAGCAGTACTTC.

The CDR3 bases are TGTGCCAGCAGCCAAGATACGTACACGACTAGCAATCAGCCCCAGCATTTT. Amino acid sequence: CASSQDTYTTSNQPQHF. The V and J genes are TRBV4-2 and TRBJ1-5, with D unclear. CDR3 length: 17 residues. Trimming cost V 0 bases and J 0 bases, with 12 bases left between them. CDR1 and CDR2 (germline): LGHNA, YNFKEQ.

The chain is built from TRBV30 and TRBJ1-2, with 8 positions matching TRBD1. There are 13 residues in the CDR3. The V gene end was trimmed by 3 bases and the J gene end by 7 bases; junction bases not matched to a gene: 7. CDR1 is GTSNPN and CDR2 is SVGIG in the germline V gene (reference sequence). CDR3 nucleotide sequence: TGTGCCTGGAGCCCGGGACAGGAGGGTGGCTACACCTTC. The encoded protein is CAWSPGQEGGYTF.

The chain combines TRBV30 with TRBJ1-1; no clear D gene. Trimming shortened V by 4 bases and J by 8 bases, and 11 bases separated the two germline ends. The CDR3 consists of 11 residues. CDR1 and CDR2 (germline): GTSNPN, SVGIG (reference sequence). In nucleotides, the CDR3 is TGTGCCTGGACCCGAGGTGGGGAAGCTTTCTTT. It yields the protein CAWTRGGEAFF. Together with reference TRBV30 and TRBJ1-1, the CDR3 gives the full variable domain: SQTIHQWPATLVQPVGSPLSLECTVEGTSNPNLYWYRQAAGRGLQLLFYSVGIGQISSEVPQNLSASRPQDRQFILSSKKLLLSDSGFYLCAWTRGGEAFFGQGTRLTVV.

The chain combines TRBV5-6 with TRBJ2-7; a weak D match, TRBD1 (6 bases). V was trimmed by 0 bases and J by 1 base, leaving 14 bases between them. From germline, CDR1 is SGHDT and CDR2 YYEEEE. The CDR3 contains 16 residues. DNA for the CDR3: TGTGCCAGCAGCTTGGGGGTCAGGGGTTTTTCCTACGAGCAGTACTTC. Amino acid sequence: CASSLGVRGFSYEQYF.

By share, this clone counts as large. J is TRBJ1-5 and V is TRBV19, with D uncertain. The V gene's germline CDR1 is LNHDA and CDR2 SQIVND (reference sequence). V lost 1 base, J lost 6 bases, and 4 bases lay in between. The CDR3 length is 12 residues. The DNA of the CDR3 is TGTGCCAGTAGTATAGGGATTCAGCCCCAGCATTTT. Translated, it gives CASSIGIQPQHF.

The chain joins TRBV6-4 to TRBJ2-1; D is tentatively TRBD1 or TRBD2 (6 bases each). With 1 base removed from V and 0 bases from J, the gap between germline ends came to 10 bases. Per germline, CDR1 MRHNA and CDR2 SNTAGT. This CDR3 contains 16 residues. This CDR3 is CASSDFGGPSYNEQFF. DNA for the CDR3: TGTGCCAGCAGTGACTTTGGGGGGCCCTCCTACAATGAGCAGTTCTTC.

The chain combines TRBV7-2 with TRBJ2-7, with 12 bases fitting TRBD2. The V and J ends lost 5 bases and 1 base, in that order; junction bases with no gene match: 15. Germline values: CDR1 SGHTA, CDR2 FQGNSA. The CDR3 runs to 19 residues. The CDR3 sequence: CASSVGWASGGARSYEQYF. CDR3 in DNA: TGTGCCAGCAGCGTCGGTTGGGCTAGCGGGGGGGCCAGGTCCTACGAGCAGTACTTC. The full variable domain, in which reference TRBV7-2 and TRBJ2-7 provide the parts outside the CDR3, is GAGVSQSPSNKVTEKGKDVELRCDPISGHTALYWYRQSLGQGLEFLIYFQGNSAPDKSGLPSDRFSAERTGGSVSTLTIQRTQQEDSAVYLCASSVGWASGGARSYEQYFGPGTRLTVT.

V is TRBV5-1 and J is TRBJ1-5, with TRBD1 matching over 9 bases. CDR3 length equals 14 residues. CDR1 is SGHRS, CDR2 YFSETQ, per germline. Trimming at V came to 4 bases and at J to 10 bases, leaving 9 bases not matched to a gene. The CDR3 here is CASSQGQGQGPQHF. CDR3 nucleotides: TGCGCCAGCAGCCAGGGACAGGGCCAGGGTCCCCAGCATTTT.

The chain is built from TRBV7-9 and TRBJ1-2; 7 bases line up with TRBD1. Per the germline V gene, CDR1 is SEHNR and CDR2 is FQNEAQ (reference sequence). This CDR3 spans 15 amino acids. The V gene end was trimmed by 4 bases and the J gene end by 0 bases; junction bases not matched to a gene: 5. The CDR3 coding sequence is TGTGCCAGCAGCTCCCGGGACAGAGCTAACTATGGCTACACCTTC. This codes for CASSSRDRANYGYTF.

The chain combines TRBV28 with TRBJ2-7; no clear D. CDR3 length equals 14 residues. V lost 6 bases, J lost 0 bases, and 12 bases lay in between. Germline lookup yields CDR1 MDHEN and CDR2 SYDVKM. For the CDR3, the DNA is TGTGCCAGCAGCTTTCTGAAGAACTCCTACGAGCAGTACTTC. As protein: CASSFLKNSYEQYF.

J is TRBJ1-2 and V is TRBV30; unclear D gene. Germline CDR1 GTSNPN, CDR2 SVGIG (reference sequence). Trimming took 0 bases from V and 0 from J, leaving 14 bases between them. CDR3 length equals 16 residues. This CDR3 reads CAWSVQGQETNYGYTF. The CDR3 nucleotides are TGTGCCTGGAGTGTACAAGGGCAGGAGACTAACTATGGCTACACCTTC.

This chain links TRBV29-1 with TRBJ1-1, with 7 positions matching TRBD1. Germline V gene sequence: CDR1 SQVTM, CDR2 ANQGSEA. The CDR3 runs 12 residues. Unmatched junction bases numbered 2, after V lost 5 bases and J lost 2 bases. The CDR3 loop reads CSVRQGNTEAFF. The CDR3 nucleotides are TGCAGCGTTAGACAGGGAAACACTGAAGCTTTCTTT.

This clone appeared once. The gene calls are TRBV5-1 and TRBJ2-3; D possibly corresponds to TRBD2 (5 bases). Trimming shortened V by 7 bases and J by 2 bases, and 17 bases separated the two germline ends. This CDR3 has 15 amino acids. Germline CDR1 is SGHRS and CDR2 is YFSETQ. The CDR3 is CASFGGRTHTDTQYF. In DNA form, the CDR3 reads TGCGCCAGCTTCGGCGGGCGAACCCACACAGATACGCAGTATTTT.

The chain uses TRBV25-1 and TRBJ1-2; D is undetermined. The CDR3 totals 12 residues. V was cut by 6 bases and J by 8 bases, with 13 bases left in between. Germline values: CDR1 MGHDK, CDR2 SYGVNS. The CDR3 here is CASSGRSGGYTF. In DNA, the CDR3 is TGTGCCAGCAGCGGCCGCTCCGGCGGCTACACCTTC.

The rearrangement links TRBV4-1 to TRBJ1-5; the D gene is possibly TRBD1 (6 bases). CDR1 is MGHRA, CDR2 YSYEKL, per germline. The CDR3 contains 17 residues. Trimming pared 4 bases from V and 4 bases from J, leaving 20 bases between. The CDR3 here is CASSRREGGGSNQPQHF. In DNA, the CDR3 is TGCGCCAGCAGCCGGAGGGAGGGAGGGGGGTCTAATCAGCCCCAGCATTTT.

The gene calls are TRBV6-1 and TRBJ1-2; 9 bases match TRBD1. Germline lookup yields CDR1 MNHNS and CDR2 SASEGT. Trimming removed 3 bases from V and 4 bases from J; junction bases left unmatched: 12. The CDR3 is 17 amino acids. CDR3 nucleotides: TGTGCCAGCAGTGATGGGACAGGGCGGAAGGGGGGCTATGGCTACACCTTC. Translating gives CASSDGTGRKGGYGYTF.